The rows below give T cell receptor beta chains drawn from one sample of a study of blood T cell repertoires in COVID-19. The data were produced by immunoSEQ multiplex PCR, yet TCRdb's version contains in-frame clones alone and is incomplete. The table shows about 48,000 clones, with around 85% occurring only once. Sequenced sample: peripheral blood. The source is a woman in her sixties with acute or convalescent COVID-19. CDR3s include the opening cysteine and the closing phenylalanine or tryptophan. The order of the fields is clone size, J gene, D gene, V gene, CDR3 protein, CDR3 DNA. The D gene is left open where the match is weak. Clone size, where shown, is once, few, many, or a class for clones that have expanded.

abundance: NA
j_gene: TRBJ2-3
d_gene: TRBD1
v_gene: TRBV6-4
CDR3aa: CASSSLPGQGTDTQYF
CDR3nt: TGTGCCAGCAGTTCGCTTCCGGGACAGGGAACAGATACGCAGTATTTT

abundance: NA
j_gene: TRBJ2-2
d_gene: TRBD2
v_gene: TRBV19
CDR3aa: CASSMGPPGTRGTGELFF
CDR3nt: TGTGCCAGTAGTATGGGCCCTCCCGGGACTAGAGGCACCGGGGAGCTGTTTTTT

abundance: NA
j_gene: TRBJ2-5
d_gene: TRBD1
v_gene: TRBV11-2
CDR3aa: CASSFDRDETQYF
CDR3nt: TGTGCCAGCAGCTTTGACAGGGACGAGACCCAGTACTTC

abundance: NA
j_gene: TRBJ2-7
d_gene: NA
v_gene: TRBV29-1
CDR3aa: CSVEVGNSYEQYF
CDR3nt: TGCAGCGTTGAAGTCGGGAATTCCTACGAGCAGTACTTC

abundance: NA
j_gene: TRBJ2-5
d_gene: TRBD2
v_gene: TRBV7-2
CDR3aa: CASSFDASGSGETQYF
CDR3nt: TGTGCCAGCAGTTTCGACGCTAGCGGGAGTGGGGAGACCCAGTACTTC

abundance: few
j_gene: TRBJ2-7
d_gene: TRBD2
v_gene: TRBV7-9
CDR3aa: CASSLVSGSYEQYF
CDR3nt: TGTGCCAGCAGCTTAGTGAGCGGGAGTTACGAGCAGTACTTC

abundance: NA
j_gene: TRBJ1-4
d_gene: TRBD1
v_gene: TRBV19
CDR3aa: CASSRGQGNEKLFF
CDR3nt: TGTGCCAGTAGTAGGGGACAGGGGAATGAAAAACTGTTTTTT

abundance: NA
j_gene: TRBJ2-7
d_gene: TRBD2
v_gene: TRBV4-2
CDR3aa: CASSQDPAGGPDKTRTYEQYF
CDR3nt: TGTGCCAGCAGCCAAGATCCAGCGGGGGGTCCCGACAAGACAAGAACCTACGAGCAGTACTTC

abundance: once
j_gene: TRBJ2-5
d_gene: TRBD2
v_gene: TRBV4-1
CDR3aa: CASSQEYAGGRETQYF
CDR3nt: TGCGCCAGCAGCCAAGAGTACGCGGGGGGACGGGAGACCCAGTACTTC

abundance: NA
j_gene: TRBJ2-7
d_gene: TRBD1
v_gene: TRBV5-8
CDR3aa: CASSSQGSFSYEQYF
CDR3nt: TGTGCCAGCAGCTCACAGGGGTCGTTTTCCTACGAGCAGTACTTC

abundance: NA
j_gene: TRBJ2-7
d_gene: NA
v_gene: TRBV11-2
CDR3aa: CASSLEQGSSYEQYF
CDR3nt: TGTGCCAGCAGCTTAGAACAGGGCAGCTCCTACGAGCAGTACTTC

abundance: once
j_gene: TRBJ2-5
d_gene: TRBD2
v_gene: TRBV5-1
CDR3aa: CASGTGLAGVETQYF
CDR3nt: TGCGCCAGCGGGACGGGACTAGCGGGAGTCGAGACCCAGTACTTC

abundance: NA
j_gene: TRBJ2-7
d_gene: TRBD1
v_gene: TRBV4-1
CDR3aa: CASSQDDRGFDEQYF
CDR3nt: TGCGCCAGCAGCCAAGATGACAGGGGATTCGACGAGCAGTACTTC

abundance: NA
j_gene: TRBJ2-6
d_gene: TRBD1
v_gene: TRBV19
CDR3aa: CASSRGTGSGANVLTF
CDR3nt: TGTGCCAGTAGCAGGGGGACGGGCTCTGGGGCCAACGTCCTGACTTTC

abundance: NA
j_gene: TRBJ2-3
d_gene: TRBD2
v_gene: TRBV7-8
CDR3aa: CASSLVSGGPTDTQYF
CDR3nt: TGTGCCAGCAGCCTAGTTAGCGGGGGGCCCACAGATACGCAGTATTTT

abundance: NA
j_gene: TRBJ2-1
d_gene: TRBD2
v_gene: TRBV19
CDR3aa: CASKEREEINEQFF
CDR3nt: TGTGCCAGTAAAGAGCGGGAGGAAATAAATGAGCAGTTCTTC

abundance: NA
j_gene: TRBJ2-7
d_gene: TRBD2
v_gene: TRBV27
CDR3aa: CASRRLAVSYEQYF
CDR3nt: TGTGCCAGCAGGAGACTAGCGGTCTCCTACGAGCAGTACTTC

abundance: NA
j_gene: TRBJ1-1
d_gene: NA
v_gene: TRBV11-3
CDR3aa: CASSLVGGNTEAFF
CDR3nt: TGTGCCAGCAGCTTAGTCGGAGGGAACACTGAAGCTTTCTTT

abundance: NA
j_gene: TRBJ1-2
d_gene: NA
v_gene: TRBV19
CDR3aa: CASSISVYGYTF
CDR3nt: TGTGCCAGTAGTATCTCGGTCTATGGCTACACCTTC

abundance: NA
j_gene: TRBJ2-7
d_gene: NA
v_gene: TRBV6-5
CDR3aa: CASSYSVRGNEQYF
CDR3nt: TGTGCCAGCAGTTACTCGGTCAGGGGCAACGAGCAGTACTTC

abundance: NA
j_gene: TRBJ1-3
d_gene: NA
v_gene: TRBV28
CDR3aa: CASRPWAKVGSGNTIYF
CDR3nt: TGTGCCAGCAGACCTTGGGCCAAGGTCGGTTCTGGAAACACCATATATTTT

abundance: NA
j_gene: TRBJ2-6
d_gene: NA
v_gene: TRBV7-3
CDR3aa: CASSPGLRESSGANVLTF
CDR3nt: TGTGCCAGCAGCCCCGGGCTACGGGAGTCTTCTGGGGCCAACGTCCTGACTTTC

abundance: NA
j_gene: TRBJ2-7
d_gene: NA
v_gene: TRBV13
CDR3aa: CASSLGTDFYVEQYF
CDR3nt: TGTGCCAGCAGCTTAGGGACAGACTTCTACGTAGAGCAGTACTTC

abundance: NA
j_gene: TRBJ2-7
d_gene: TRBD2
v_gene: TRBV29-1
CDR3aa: CSGSEAGAREQYF
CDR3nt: TGCAGCGGATCGGAAGCGGGGGCCCGCGAGCAGTACTTC

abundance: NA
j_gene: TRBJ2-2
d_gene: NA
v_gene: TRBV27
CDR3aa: CASSLTGRGNTGELFF
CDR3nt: TGTGCCAGCAGTTTGACGGGGAGAGGGAACACCGGGGAGCTGTTTTTT

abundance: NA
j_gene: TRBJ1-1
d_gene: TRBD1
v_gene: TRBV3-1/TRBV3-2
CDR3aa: CASSPDRGHTEAFF
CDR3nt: TGTGCCAGCAGCCCGGACAGGGGCCACACTGAAGCTTTCTTT

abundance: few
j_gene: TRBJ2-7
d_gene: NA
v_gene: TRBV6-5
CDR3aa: CALLSQYSYEQYF
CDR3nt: TGTGCCCTCCTCTCCCAGTACTCCTACGAGCAGTACTTC

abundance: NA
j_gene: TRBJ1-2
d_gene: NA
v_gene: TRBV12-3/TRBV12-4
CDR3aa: CASSGDLGNGYTF
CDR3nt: TGTGCCAGCAGTGGGGACTTGGGGAATGGCTACACCTTC

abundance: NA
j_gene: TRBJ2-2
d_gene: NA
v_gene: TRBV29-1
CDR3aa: CSVHSGPGELFF
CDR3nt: TGCAGCGTTCATTCGGGTCCCGGGGAGCTGTTTTTT

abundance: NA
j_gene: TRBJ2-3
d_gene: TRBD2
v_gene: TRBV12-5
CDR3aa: CASGLTSGSTDTQYF
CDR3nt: TGTGCTAGTGGTTTGACTAGCGGGAGCACAGATACGCAGTATTTT

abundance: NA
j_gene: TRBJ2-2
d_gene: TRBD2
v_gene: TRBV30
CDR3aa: CAWGREAGDGTGELFF
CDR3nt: TGTGCCTGGGGGAGGGAAGCGGGAGATGGGACCGGGGAGCTGTTTTTT

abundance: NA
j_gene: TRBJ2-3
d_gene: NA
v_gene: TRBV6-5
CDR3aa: CASRGLEAQYF
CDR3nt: TGTGCCAGCAGAGGCCTTGAGGCGCAGTATTTT

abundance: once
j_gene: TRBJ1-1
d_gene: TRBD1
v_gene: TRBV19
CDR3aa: CASSLQGGMNTEAFF
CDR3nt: TGTGCCAGTAGTTTGCAGGGGGGCATGAACACTGAAGCTTTCTTT

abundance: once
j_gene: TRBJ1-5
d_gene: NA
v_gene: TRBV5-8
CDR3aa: CASSDRDTYQPQHF
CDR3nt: TGTGCCAGCAGCGACCGGGACACTTATCAGCCCCAGCATTTT

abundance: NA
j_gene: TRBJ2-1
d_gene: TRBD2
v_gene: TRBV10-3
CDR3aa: CAITSGGAGEQFF
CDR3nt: TGTGCCATCACGAGCGGGGGGGCCGGGGAGCAGTTCTTC

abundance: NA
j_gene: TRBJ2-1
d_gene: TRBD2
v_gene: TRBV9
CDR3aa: CASSVDRGGPYNEQFF
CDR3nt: TGTGCCAGCAGCGTAGACCGGGGGGGCCCCTACAATGAGCAGTTCTTC

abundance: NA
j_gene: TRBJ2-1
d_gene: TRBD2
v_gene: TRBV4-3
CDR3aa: CASSLSLPGGHNEQFF
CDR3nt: TGCGCCAGCAGCCTCTCCCTACCGGGAGGCCACAATGAGCAGTTCTTC

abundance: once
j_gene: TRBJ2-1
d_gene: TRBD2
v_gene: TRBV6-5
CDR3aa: CASSFVLSGGNEQFF
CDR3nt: TGTGCCAGCAGTTTTGTTCTATCGGGGGGGAATGAGCAGTTCTTC

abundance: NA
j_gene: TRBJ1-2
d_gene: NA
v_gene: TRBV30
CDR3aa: CAFPRETVLGHYGYTF
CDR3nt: TGTGCTTTCCCTCGCGAGACAGTACTCGGTCACTATGGCTACACCTTC

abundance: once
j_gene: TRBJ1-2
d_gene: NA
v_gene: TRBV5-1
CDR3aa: CASSFTGTSYGYTF
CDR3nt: TGCGCCAGCAGCTTCACCGGGACTTCCTATGGCTACACCTTC

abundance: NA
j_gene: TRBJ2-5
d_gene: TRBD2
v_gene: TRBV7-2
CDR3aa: CASSSGTSGRETQYF
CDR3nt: TGTGCCAGCAGCTCGGGGACTAGCGGGAGAGAGACCCAGTACTTC

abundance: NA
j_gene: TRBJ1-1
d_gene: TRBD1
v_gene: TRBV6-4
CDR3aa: CASSHGQGSEAFF
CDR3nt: TGTGCCAGCAGTCATGGACAGGGGTCGGAAGCTTTCTTT

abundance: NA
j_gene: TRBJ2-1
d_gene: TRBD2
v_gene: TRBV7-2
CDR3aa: CASSLDSGGTYNEQFF
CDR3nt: TGTGCCAGCAGCTTAGATTCGGGAGGGACCTACAATGAGCAGTTCTTC

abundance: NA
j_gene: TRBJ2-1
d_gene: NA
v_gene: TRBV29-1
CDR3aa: CSVINTGLVPFF
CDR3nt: TGCAGCGTAATAAATACAGGGTTAGTCCCGTTCTTC

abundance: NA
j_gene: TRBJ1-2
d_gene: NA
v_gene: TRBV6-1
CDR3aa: CASSRGAISGSGYTF
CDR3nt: TGTGCCAGCAGTAGAGGCGCGATTTCAGGGTCCGGCTACACCTTC

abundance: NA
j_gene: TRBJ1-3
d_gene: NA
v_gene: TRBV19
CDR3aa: CASTLDRSSGNTIYF
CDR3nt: TGTGCCAGTACCTTGGACAGAAGCTCTGGAAACACCATATATTTT

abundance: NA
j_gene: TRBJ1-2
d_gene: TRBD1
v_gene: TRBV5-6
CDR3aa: CASSPGTAGYGYTF
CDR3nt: TGTGCCAGCAGCCCCGGGACAGCCGGCTATGGCTACACCTTC

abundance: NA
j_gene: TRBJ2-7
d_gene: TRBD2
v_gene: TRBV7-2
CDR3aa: CASSLAILAGGGEQYF
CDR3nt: TGTGCCAGCAGCTTAGCGATTCTAGCGGGAGGGGGGGAGCAGTACTTC

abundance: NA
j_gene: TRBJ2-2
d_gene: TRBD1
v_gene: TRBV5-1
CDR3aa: CASSLVGGPNTGELFF
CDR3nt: TGCGCCAGCAGCTTGGTAGGGGGCCCTAACACCGGGGAGCTGTTTTTT

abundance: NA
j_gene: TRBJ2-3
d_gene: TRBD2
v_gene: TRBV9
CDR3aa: CASSARTSGSGTDTQYF
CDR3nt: TGTGCCAGCAGCGCCCGTACTAGCGGGAGTGGCACAGATACGCAGTATTTT

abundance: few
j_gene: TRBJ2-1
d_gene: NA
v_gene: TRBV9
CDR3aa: CASNPVTHNEQFF
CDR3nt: TGTGCCAGCAACCCCGTGACTCACAATGAGCAGTTCTTC